The 19 T cell receptor delta chains listed next were all sequenced from one sample in a study of gamma-delta chains in newborns, infants, children. TCRdb used CATT to re-call clones from the reads. The sample carries 7,500 to 10,000 delta-chain clones, approximately 1.5% recorded once. The sample consisted of blood. All receptors derive from a child who was a newborn, infant or young child, either healthy, febrile or measles-vaccinated (not recorded which).

In the case of this clone: Its ends do not fully match the called genes, so a read error is possible. The same CDR3 is also encoded by other DNA sequences in this sample. The chain combines TRDV1 with TRDJ1; no definite D call. CDR1 is TSWWSYY, CDR2 QGS, per germline. The CDR3 covers 15 residues. CDR3 in DNA: TGTGCTCTTGGGGAACCGCAGAAGTACACCGATAAACTCATCTTC. It specifies CALGEPQKYTDKLIF.

Turning to this clone: This likely reflects a read error, since a far larger clone is one base away. This sample includes further DNA sequences coding for the same CDR3. This chain uses TRDV2 with TRDJ1, with a tentative D call TRDD3 (6 bases). This CDR3 is built from 17 residues. Germline CDR1 is GEAIGNYY and CDR2 is EKD. The CDR3 here is CACDTLLILGNTDKLIF. CDR3 coding DNA: TGTGCATGTGACACCCTCCTCATACTGGGAAACACCGATAAACTCATCTTT.

This clone was observed a few times. Mismatch with germline at one junction end may stem from a read error. The sample contains more than one DNA sequence encoding this CDR3. The chain uses TRDV2 and TRDJ3; the match to TRDD3 covers 12 bases. Germline lookup yields CDR1 GEAIGNYY and CDR2 EKD. This CDR3 spans 21 amino acids. In DNA form, the CDR3 reads TGTGCCCGTGACACCGTCGCTGGGGGATACGCCCTCTCCTGGGACACCAGACAGATGTTTTTC. Translating it yields CARDTVAGGYALSWDTRQMFF.

In this sample, this clone turned up a few times. TCRdb's listed protein matches a much larger clone and diverges from this DNA's translation at residue 8, likely through a read error; the protein shown comes from the DNA. The J gene is TRDJ1, the V gene TRDV2, with D tentatively TRDD3 (5 bases). Germline V CDR1 and CDR2: GEAIGNYY, EKD. The CDR3 has 15 amino acids. The V gene lost 0 bases and the J gene lost 0 bases, with 10 bases spanning the gap. The CDR3 loop reads CACDTGGAYTDKLIF. The CDR3 nucleotides read TGTGCCTGTGACACCGGTGGGGCTTACACCGATAAACTCATCTTT.

V is TRDV1 and J is TRDJ1; the match to TRDD3 covers 10 bases. The J gene is absent in TCRdb and was assigned here via DNA matching to germline. The V gene's germline CDR1 is TSWWSYY and CDR2 QGS. The CDR3 is 24 amino acids. Trimming took 0 bases from V and 3 from J; bases not matched to a gene: 28. CDR3 nucleotide sequence: TGTGCTCTTGGGGAACTTCCTACACTCCCCGTACTGGGGGATTCTAGAAATGTCCCCGATAAACTCATCTTT. This sequence encodes CALGELPTLPVLGDSRNVPDKLIF.

As to this clone: This sequence may be a read error, since a much larger clone differs from it by one base. This sample also contains other DNA sequences that code for the same CDR3. The chain uses TRDV1 and TRDJ1; 7 bases align to TRDD3. Germline lookup yields CDR1 TSWWSYY and CDR2 QGS. The CDR3 covers 16 residues. The CDR3 region has the DNA TGTGCTCTCGGGGAACTCAGAGGGATACCCACCGATAAACTCATCTTT. Protein sequence: CALGELRGIPTDKLIF.

In regard to this clone: Since a much larger clone is just one base distant, this may be a read error. The J gene corresponds to TRDJ1; a V gene call is absent; TRDD3, as called in the table, went unchecked against the DNA. The CDR3 runs to 22 residues. The CDR3 DNA reads TGTGCAGCAAGCGCGAGGCCGCGGTACGGAACTGGGGGATACTTTATCACCGATAAACTCACCTTT. It specifies CAASARPRYGTGGYFITDKLTF.

This clone was counted between two and nine times. The protein in TCRdb stems from a much larger clone and differs at residue 4 from this DNA's translation, likely a read error; here the protein is translated from the DNA. V usage is TRDV1 and J usage is TRDJ2; maybe TRDD3 (5 bases). CDR3 length equals 17 residues. The V and J ends lost 9 bases and 1 base respectively, with 21 bases between them. The germline gives CDR1 TSWWSYY, CDR2 QGS. CDR3 loop: CALCPVYGLCLTAQLFF. DNA of the CDR3: TGTGCTCTATGCCCCGTATACGGCCTGTGTTTGACAGCACAACTCTTCTTT.

This clone is labeled as medium-sized. The rearrangement links TRDV1 to TRDJ1, with TRDD3 matching over 13 bases. The germline CDR1 and CDR2 sequences are TSWWSYY and QGS. The trim removed 4 bases at V and 6 bases at J, leaving 8 bases unmatched. This CDR3 has 16 amino acids. The CDR3 DNA sequence: TGTGCTCTTGGGGGCTGGGAACTGGGGGATACGCATAAACTCATCTTT. Translated, it gives CALGGWELGDTHKLIF.

Details on this clone: The protein that TCRdb holds for this DNA derives from a much larger clone and differs from the translated DNA at residue 13, which likely indicates a read error; the protein shown here is translated from the DNA. The chain recombines TRDV2 with TRDJ3; 8 nucleotides agree with TRDD3. The CDR3 sequence is 18 residues long. The germline V gene has CDR1 GEAIGNYY and CDR2 EKD. CDR3 loop: CACDTVGDFSWDARQMFF. As DNA, the CDR3 is TGTGCCTGTGACACCGTGGGGGATTTTAGCTGGGACGCCCGACAGATGTTTTTC.

In its sample, this clone ranks as medium-sized. Other nucleotide sequences from this sample produce the same CDR3. The chain couples TRDV1 to TRDJ1; a weak D match, TRDD3 (6 bases). From germline, CDR1 is TSWWSYY and CDR2 QGS. Trimming took off 2 bases at V and 0 bases at J, with 19 bases between the two ends. This CDR3 region has 18 residues. This CDR3 reads CALGESSLLYWDTDKLIF. In nucleotides, the CDR3 is TGTGCTCTTGGGGAATCTTCCCTACTTTACTGGGACACCGATAAACTCATCTTT.

About this clone: This may be a read error, as it is one base from a much larger clone. Other DNA sequences in the sample encode the same CDR3. V usage is TRDV1 and J usage is TRDJ1, with TRDD3 as a possible D gene (6 bases). CDR1 is TSWWSYY, CDR2 QGS, per germline. This CDR3 comprises 13 residues. The CDR3 nucleotides are TGTGCCACCGGGTCGGGGGACACCGACAAACTCATCTTT. It is translated as CATGSGDTDKLIF.

This clone has only a few counts. The V call is TRDV1, the J call TRDJ1, with a tentative D call TRDD3 (8 bases). This CDR3 comprises 21 residues. The ends were cut back, 5 bases at V and 6 bases at J, with 37 bases in the middle. Looked up from germline, CDR1 is TSWWSYY and CDR2 is QGS. The CDR3 loop is CALGSLPMHRDTMLRGYKLIF. DNA for the CDR3: TGTGCTCTTGGGTCGCTTCCTATGCATAGGGATACGATGTTGCGGGGATATAAACTCATCTTT.

A few counts support this clone. For this DNA, TCRdb reports the protein of a much larger clone, which diverges at residue 12, most likely from a read error; the protein presented here is translated directly from the DNA. V is TRDV1 and J is TRDJ1; TRDD2 might be the D (5 bases). The CDR3 loop spans 18 amino acids. V was trimmed by 6 bases and J by 10 bases, leaving 33 bases between them. Germline V gene data show CDR1 as TSWWSYY and CDR2 as QGS. CDR3 in amino acids: CALGISLTFSSRDSGLIF. CDR3 in DNA: TGTGCTCTTGGTATTTCCCTAACCTTCTCTTCGAGGGACTCGGGACTCATCTTT.

This clone was counted a few times. The rearrangement uses TRDV2 and TRDJ3, with D tentatively TRDD3 (5 bases). CDR1 and CDR2 (germline): GEAIGNYY, EKD. The CDR3 has 18 amino acids. V gave up 6 bases and J gave up 2 bases, with 19 bases separating them. This chain's CDR3 is CACSTGGTRPWDTRQMFF. The CDR3, as DNA: TGTGCCTGTTCGACGGGGGGTACGAGGCCCTGGGACACCCGACAGATGTTTTTC.

The chain joins TRDV1 to TRDJ1; possible D gene TRDD3, 6 bases. TCRdb leaves out the J gene; it was filled in here by matching the DNA to germline. The CDR3 totals 22 residues. Germline CDR1 TSWWSYY, CDR2 QGS. V was pared by 5 bases and J by 9 bases, with 43 bases between. CDR3 protein: CALGTPPLPRTGLRLVDNELIF. Here the CDR3 DNA reads TGTGCTCTTGGGACCCCCCCGCTCCCCCGTACTGGGCTGAGGTTGGTGGATAATGAACTCATCTTT.

This clone has a handful of counts. A much larger clone differs from this one at a single base, so this may be a read error. Other DNA sequences within the sample encode an identical CDR3. The chain carries TRDV1 and TRDJ1; 9 bases match TRDD2. J gave up 4 bases and V 1 base, and 13 bases lay outside the gene matches. The CDR3 extends over 18 amino acids. The germline V gene encodes CDR1 TSWWSYY and CDR2 QGS. This CDR3 is CALGEPAFLRGMDDKLIF. The CDR3 DNA reads as TGTGCTCTTGGGGAACCGGCCTTCCTACGGGGAATGGACGATAAACTCATCTTT.

This clone was seen a few times. This probably arose from a read error, given a far larger clone one base away. Distinct nucleotide sequences in the sample also encode this CDR3. CDR3 DNA: TGTGCCTGCGACACTTCGGAAGACTGGGGGATACTTGGATCCGATAAACTCATCTTT. Amino acids: CACDTSEDWGILGSDKLIF. The gene calls are TRDV2 and TRDJ1; the match to TRDD3 covers 12 bases. CDR1 and CDR2 from the germline V gene are GEAIGNYY and EKD. This CDR3 spans 19 amino acids.

This clone was detected a few times. TCRdb assigns this DNA the protein of a much larger clone, which departs from its translation at residue 3; this likely reflects a read error, and the protein shown comes from translating the DNA. The CDR3 DNA reads TGTGCCCGTGACGCCTCGGGGGATATTGACAATAAACTCATCTTT. Protein product: CARDASGDIDNKLIF. V and J are TRDV2 and TRDJ1; 8 positions match TRDD3. This CDR3 has 15 residues. Per germline, CDR1 GEAIGNYY and CDR2 EKD.